These 5 T cell receptor beta chains came from one sample sequenced in a study of T cell changes during pregnancy in multiple sclerosis. Produced via immunoSEQ multiplex PCR; TCRdb's table is partial and in-frame only. The sample yields roughly 97,000 clones, 90% seen once. This specimen was peripheral blood, taken in the second trimester of pregnancy. These receptors came from a female donor in good health, enrolled as a control in a pregnancy study.

The chain joins TRBV4-1 to TRBJ1-2, with TRBD1 identical over 10 bases. CDR3 size: 18 residues. Germline CDR1 MGHRA, CDR2 YSYEKL. V trimming: 0 bases; J trimming: 0 bases; junction bases outside the gene matches: 7. CDR3: CASSQDVPGQGTNYGYTF. The CDR3 DNA follows: TGCGCCAGCAGCCAAGACGTTCCGGGACAGGGGACTAACTATGGCTACACCTTC.

V usage is TRBV19 and J usage is TRBJ1-4, with 7 bases matching TRBD1. This CDR3 contains 14 residues. Germline trimming cut 9 bases from V and 5 bases from J; bases unmatched to any gene: 9. In germline, CDR1 is LNHDA, CDR2 SQIVND (reference sequence). For the CDR3, the DNA is TGTGCCAGCAGCCTGAGGGGGCTCAATGAAAAACTGTTTTTT. It specifies CASSLRGLNEKLFF.

Here the CDR3 DNA reads TGTGCCAGCAGCCCTGCAGACGAGGCCTACGAGCAGTACTTC. It yields the protein CASSPADEAYEQYF. The rearrangement joins TRBV7-6 to TRBJ2-7; D gene uncertain. Germline V lookup: CDR1 SGHVS, CDR2 FNYEAQ. V dropped 5 bases and J dropped 2 bases, with 13 bases sitting between them. The CDR3 extends over 14 amino acids.

This rearrangement joins TRBV11-2 to TRBJ2-7; TRBD1 is a possible D gene (5 bases). The CDR3 runs 14 residues. Trimming shortened V by 5 bases and J by 5 bases, and 16 bases separated the two germline ends. Germline CDR1 and CDR2: SGHAT and FQNNGV. The CDR3 spells CASSMTRDLDEQYF. The CDR3 DNA is TGTGCCAGCAGCATGACCAGGGATCTGGACGAGCAGTACTTC.

The sample holds one count of this clone. The V gene is TRBV28, the J gene TRBJ1-5, with TRBD1 as a possible D gene (6 bases). The CDR3 spans 16 residues. Germline CDR1 is MDHEN and CDR2 is SYDVKM. V dropped 4 bases and J dropped 0 bases, with 13 bases sitting between them. In DNA form, the CDR3 reads TGTGCCAGCAGTTCCTCGGACAGCTATAGCAATCAGCCCCAGCATTTT. This sequence encodes CASSSSDSYSNQPQHF. Full variable domain (missing parts from reference TRBV28 and TRBJ1-5): DVKVTQSSRYLVKRTGEKVFLECVQDMDHENMFWYRQDPGLGLRLIYFSYDVKMKEKGDIPEGYSVSREKKERFSLILESASTNQTSMYLCASSSSDSYSNQPQHFGDGTRLSIL.